This TCR beta chain was sequenced in a study of STAT5B mutations in CD4+ large granular lymphocyte leukemia (dated by TCRdb to 2022 to 2024). In terms of the full investigation: Among the healthy controls, the CDR3 'QG' motif was associated with a particular HLA allele. Flow cytometry on FACSCanto II or FACSVerse showed that the purified fractions were more than 95% pure among lymphocytes. TCRbeta repertoires of CD4+ T-cell large granular lymphocyte leukemia patients were compared with those of healthy blood donors. The paper's findings and limits, for the study overall: The main leukemic clonotypes were found to be private to each patient, although 25% of the main leukemic clonotypes were detected at low frequency in the non-leukemic repertoires of other patients. The data were not HLA-matched, and the higher clonality in CD4+ T-LGLL than in CD8+ T-LGLL could be due to the relatively small sample size. Compared with healthy CD4+ repertoires, CD4-sorted patient repertoires appeared more clonal, and this difference remained even after the putative leukemic clones were removed. TRBV06-family usage was enriched among the top patient clones (8/27) compared with healthy controls (2/35).

Concerning this clone: No cognate antigen has been identified for it. It has no much larger one-base neighbor in the sample; base qualities were not kept.

The immunoSEQ assay at survey resolution was applied to genomic DNA for sequencing of TCRbeta rearrangements. The source study handled its data this way. In the TCR sequencing data, the smallest productive clonotype frequency that could be detected was 2.59 x 10-5. Analyses included only productive TCRbeta rearrangements, meaning complete and in-frame sequences. Sample clonality was computed as Simpson clonality in the immunoSEQ Analyzer version 3.0. Based on frequency, clones were grouped as very rare, small, medium, large (1-20%) or hyperexpanded (>20%). Generation probabilities were estimated with OLGA 1.2.3, V-gene circos plots were generated with VDJtools, specificities were searched for in VDJdb, and CDR3 motifs were identified with GLIPH. TCRdb provides this immuneACCESS table in a form limited to in-frame rearrangements. Some clones are lacking; in checked studies, under half of them reflect an unresolved V gene, and why the rest are absent is not known. D and trimming come from the DNA, and the V and J calls and clone size come from that table. The sample profile shows roughly 34,000 clones; approximately 82% of them were found once. Roughly 7% of the sample rests with the top ten.

At the junction V is shortened by 6 bases and J by 7 bases, with 19 bases in between. Reading from cysteine to phenylalanine, the CDR3 counts 14 amino acids. Here the CDR3 DNA is all that survives: 42 bases in frame from base 1. Buffy coats from 35 to 45 blood donors, supplied by the Finnish Red Cross blood service, were used as healthy controls. All TCR-sequenced material derived from peripheral blood: patient blood samples and healthy donor buffy coats. Peripheral blood mononuclear cells were isolated by Ficoll-Hypaque gradient centrifugation. CD4+ cells were purified magnetically from the buffy coats of healthy controls. The Gentra Puregene Cell and Tissue kit was used to extract genomic DNA, and a Qubit 2.0 fluorometer was used to measure the amount of genomic DNA.

The chain is assembled from TRBV5-3 and TRBJ1-1, with no confident D gene call. TRBV5-3 has ORF status, its function being uncertain. The clonotype originates from a human donor in good health. Sequenced material: CD4+ T cells from blood buffy coats. The DNA reads TGTGCCAGAATATATCGGTTTCGGCGATTTGAAGCTTTCTTT. This is translated as CARIYRFRRFEAFF.